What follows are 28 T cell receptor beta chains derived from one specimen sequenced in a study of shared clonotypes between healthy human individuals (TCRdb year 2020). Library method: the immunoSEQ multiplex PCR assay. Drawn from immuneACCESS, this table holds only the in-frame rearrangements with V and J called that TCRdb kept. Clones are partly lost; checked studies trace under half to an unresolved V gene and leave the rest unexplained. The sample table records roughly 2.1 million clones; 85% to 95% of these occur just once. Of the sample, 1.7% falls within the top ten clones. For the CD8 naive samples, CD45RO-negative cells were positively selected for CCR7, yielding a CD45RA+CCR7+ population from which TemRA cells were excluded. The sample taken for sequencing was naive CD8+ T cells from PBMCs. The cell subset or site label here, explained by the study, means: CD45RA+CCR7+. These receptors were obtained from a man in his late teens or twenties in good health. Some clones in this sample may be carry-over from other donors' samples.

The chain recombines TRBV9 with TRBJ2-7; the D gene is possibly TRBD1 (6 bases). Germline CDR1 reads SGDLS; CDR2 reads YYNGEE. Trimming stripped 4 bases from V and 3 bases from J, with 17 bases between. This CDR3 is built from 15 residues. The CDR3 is CASSPVGTPNYEQYF. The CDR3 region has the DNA TGTGCCAGCAGCCCCGTGGGGACACCAAACTACGAGCAGTACTTC.

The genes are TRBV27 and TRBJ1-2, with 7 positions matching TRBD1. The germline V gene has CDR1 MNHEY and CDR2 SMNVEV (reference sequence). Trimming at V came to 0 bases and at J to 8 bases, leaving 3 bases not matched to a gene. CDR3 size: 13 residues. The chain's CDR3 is CASSLSQGEGYTF. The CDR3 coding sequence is TGTGCCAGCAGTTTATCCCAGGGGGAGGGCTACACCTTC.

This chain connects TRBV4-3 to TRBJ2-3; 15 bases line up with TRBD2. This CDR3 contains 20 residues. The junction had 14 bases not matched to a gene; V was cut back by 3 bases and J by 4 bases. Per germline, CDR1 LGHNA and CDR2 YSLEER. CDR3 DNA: TGCGCCAGCAGCCAGGCCTTCCCCCGGACTAGCGGGAGGGCAGCAGATACGCAGTATTTT. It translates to CASSQAFPRTSGRAADTQYF.

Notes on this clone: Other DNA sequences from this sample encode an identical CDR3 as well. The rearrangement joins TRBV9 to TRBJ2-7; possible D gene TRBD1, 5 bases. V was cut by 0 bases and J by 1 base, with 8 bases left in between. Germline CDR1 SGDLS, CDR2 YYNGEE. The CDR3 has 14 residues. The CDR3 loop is CASSVVDSSYEQYF. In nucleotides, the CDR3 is TGTGCCAGCAGCGTAGTCGACAGTTCCTACGAGCAGTACTTC.

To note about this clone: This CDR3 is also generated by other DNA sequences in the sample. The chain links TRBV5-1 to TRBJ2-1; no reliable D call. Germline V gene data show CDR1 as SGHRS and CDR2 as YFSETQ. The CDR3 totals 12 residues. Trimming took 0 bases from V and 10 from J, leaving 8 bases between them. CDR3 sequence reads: CASSLVVNEQFF. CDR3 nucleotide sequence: TGCGCCAGCAGCTTGGTGGTAAACGAGCAGTTCTTC. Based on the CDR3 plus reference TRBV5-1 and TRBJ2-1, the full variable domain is KAGVTQTPRYLIKTRGQQVTLSCSPISGHRSVSWYQQTPGQGLQFLFEYFSETQRNKGNFPGRFSGRQFSNSRSEMNVSTLELGDSALYLCASSLVVNEQFFGPGTRLTVL.

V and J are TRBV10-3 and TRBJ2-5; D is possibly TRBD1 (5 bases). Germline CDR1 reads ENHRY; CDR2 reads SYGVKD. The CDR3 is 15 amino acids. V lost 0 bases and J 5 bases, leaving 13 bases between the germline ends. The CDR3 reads CAISESAGAGETQYF. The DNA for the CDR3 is TGTGCCATCAGTGAGTCTGCTGGGGCTGGGGAGACCCAGTACTTC.

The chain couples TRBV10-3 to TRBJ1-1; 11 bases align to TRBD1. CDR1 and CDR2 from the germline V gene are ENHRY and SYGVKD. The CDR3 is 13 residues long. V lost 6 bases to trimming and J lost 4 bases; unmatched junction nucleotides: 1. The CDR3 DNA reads TGTGCCATCAGGGGGACAGGGGGCACTGAAGCTTTCTTT. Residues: CAIRGTGGTEAFF.

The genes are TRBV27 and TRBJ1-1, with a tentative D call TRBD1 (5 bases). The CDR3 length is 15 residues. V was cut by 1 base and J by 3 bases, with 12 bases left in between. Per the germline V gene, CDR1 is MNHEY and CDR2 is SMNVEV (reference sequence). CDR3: CASSLLRGEDTEAFF. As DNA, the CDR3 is TGTGCCAGCAGTTTATTGAGGGGTGAGGACACTGAAGCTTTCTTT.

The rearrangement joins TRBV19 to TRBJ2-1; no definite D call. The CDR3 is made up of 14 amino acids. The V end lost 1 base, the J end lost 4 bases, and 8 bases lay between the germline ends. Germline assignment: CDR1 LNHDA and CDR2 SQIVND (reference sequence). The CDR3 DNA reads TGTGCCAGTAGTATAGTGTGGAGTTACAATGAGCAGTTCTTC. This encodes CASSIVWSYNEQFF.

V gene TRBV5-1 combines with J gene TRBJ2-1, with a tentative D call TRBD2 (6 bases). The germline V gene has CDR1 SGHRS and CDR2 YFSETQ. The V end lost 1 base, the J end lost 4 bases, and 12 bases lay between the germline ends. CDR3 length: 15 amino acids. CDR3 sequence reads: CASSLLGEAYNEQFF. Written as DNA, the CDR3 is TGCGCCAGCAGCTTGTTGGGGGAGGCATACAATGAGCAGTTCTTC.

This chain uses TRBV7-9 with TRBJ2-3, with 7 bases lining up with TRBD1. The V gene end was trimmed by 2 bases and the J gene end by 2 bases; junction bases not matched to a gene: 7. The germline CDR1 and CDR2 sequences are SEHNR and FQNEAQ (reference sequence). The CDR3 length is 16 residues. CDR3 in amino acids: CASSLTMTGPTDTQYF. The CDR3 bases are TGTGCCAGCAGCTTAACAATGACAGGGCCCACAGATACGCAGTATTTT.

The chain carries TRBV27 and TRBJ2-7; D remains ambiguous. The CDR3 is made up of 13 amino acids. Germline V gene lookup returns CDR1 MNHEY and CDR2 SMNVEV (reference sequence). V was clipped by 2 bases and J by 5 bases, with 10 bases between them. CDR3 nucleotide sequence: TGTGCCAGCAGTTTAGGGCCGGCGAACGAGCAGTACTTC. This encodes CASSLGPANEQYF.

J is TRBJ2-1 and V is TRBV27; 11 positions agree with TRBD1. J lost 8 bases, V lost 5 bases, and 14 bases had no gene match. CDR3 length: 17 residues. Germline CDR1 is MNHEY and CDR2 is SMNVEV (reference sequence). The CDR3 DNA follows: TGTGCCAGCAGTCTCATAAGCGGACAGGGGGCTTTCGATGAGCAGTTCTTC. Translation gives CASSLISGQGAFDEQFF.

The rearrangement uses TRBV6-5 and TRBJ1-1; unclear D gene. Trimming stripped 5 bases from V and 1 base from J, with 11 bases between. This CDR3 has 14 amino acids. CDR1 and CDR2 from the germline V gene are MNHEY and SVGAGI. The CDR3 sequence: CASSPPEGNTEAFF. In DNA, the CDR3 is TGTGCCAGCAGTCCACCGGAGGGGAACACTGAAGCTTTCTTT.

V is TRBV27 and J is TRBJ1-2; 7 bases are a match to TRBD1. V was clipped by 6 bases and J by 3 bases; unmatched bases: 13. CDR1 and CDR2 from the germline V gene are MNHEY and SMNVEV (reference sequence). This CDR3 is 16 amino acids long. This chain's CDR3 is CASSLRDGRGYYGYTF. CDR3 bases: TGTGCCAGCAGCCTAAGGGATGGCAGGGGGTACTATGGCTACACCTTC.

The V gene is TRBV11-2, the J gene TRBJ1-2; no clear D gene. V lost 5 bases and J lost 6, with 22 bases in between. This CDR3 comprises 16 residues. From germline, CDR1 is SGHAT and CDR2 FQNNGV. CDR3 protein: CASSNFHNNPLDGYTF. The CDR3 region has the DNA TGTGCCAGCAGCAACTTCCATAACAACCCTTTAGATGGCTACACCTTC.

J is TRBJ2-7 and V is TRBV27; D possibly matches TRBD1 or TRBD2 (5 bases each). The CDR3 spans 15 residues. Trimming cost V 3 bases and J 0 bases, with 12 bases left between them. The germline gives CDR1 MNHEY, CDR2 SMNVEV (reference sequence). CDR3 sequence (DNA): TGTGCCAGCAGTTTCCGGGACGGGACCTCCTACGAGCAGTACTTC. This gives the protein CASSFRDGTSYEQYF.

In nucleotides, the CDR3 is TGTGCCAGCAGTTACTCGACAGGGTTTATGGAGACCCAGTACTTC. As protein: CASSYSTGFMETQYF. The chain couples TRBV6-5 to TRBJ2-5, with 7 bases identical to TRBD1. CDR3 size: 15 residues. Germline CDR1 MNHEY, CDR2 SVGAGI. Unmatched junction bases numbered 6, after V lost 0 bases and J lost 5 bases.

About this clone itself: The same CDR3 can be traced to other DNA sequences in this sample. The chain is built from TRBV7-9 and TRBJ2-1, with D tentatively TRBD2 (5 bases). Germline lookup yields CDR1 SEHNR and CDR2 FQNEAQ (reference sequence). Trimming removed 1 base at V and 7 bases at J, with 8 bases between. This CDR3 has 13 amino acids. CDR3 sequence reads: CASSLGLANEQFF. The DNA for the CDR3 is TGTGCCAGCAGCTTAGGCCTAGCAAATGAGCAGTTCTTC.

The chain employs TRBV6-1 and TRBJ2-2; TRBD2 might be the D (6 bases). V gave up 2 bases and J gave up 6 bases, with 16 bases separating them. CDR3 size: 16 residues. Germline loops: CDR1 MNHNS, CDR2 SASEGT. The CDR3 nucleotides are TGTGCCAGCAGTGAATACCCGGGAGTGGTATCCGGGGAGCTGTTTTTT. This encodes CASSEYPGVVSGELFF.

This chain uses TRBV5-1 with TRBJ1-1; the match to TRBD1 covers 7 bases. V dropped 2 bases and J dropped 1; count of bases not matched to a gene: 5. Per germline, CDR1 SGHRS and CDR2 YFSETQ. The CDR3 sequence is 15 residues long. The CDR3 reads CASSFIGTANTEAFF. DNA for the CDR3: TGCGCCAGCAGCTTTATCGGGACAGCGAACACTGAAGCTTTCTTT. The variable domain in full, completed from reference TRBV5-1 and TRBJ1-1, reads KAGVTQTPRYLIKTRGQQVTLSCSPISGHRSVSWYQQTPGQGLQFLFEYFSETQRNKGNFPGRFSGRQFSNSRSEMNVSTLELGDSALYLCASSFIGTANTEAFFGQGTRLTVV.

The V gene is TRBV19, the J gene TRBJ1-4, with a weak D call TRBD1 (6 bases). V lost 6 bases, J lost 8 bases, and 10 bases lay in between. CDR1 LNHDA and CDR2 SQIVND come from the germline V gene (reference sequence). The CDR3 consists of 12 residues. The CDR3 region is CASRSGQEKLFF. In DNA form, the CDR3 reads TGTGCCAGTAGATCCGGACAGGAAAAACTGTTTTTT.

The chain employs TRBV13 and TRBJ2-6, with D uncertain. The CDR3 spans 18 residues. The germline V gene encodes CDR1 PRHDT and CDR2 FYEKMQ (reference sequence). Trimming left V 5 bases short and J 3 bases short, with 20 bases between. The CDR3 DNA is TGTGCCAGCAGCCCATCTTTTGGAGACATTGGTGGGGCCAACGTCCTGACTTTC. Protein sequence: CASSPSFGDIGGANVLTF.

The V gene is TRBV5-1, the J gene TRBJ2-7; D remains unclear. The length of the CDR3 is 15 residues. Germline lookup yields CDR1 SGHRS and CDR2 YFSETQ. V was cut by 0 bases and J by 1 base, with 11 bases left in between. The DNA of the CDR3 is TGCGCCAGCAGCTTGGGGACCCCGAGGTCCTACGAGCAGTACTTC. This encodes CASSLGTPRSYEQYF.

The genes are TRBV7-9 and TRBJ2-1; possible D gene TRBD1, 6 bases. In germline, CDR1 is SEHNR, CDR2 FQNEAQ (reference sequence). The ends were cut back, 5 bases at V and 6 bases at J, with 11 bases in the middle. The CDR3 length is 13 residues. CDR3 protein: CASSRGQFNEQFF. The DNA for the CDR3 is TGTGCCAGCAGCCGCGGACAGTTCAATGAGCAGTTCTTC.

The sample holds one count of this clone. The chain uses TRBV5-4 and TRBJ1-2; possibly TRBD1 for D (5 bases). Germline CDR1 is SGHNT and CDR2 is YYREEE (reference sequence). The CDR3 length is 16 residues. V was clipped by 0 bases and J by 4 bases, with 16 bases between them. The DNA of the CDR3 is TGTGCCAGCAGCTTGGCTCCTCAGGGTTCGGTCTATGGCTACACCTTC. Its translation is CASSLAPQGSVYGYTF.

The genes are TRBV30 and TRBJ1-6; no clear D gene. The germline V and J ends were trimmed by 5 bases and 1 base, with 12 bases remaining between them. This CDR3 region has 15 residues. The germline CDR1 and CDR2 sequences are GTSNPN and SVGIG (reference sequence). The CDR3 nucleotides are TGTGCCTGGGGGCCGGGCCCTTCCTATAATTCACCCCTCCACTTT. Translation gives CAWGPGPSYNSPLHF. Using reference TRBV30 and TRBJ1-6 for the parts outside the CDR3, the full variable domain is SQTIHQWPATLVQPVGSPLSLECTVEGTSNPNLYWYRQAAGRGLQLLFYSVGIGQISSEVPQNLSASRPQDRQFILSSKKLLLSDSGFYLCAWGPGPSYNSPLHFGNGTRLTVT.

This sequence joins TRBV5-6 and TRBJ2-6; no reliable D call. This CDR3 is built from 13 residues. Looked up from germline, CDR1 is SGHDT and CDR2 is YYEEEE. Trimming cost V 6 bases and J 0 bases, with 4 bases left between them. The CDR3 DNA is TGTGCCAGCACCCCCTCTGGGGCCAACGTCCTGACTTTC. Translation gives CASTPSGANVLTF. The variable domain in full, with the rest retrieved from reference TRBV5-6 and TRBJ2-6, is DAGVTQSPTHLIKTRGQQVTLRCSPKSGHDTVSWYQQALGQGPQFIFQYYEEEERQRGNFPDRFSGHQFPNYSSELNVNALLLGDSALYLCASTPSGANVLTFGAGSRLTVL.